This is a list of T cell receptor beta chains from one sample in a study of blood T cells in healthy people across ages. TCRdb redid the calling of the 5' RACE reads with MiXCR, one entry per CDR3 protein. The repertoire holds about 1.5 million distinct CDR3 sequences, with 35% to 45% as singletons. The sample consisted of blood. The receptors shown here come from a woman aged 18-30 years in good health. Both conserved end residues are part of each CDR3. D genes are given only for firm matches. Expanded clones are given a class, and other clones once, few, many or no size at all.

clone size	J gene	V gene	D gene	CDR3 protein	CDR3 DNA
few	TRBJ1-1	TRBV29-1	NA	CRAGWGAEAFF	TGCAGAGCCGGGTGGGGGGCTGAAGCTTTCTTT
NA	TRBJ2-5	TRBV4-1	NA	CASSQSLVETQYF	TGCGCCAGCAGCCAATCTCTAGTGGAGACCCAGTACTTC
NA	TRBJ1-2	TRBV4-1	NA	CASGHARGDYGYTF	TGCGCCAGCGGCCACGCAAGGGGAGACTATGGCTACACCTTC
once	TRBJ2-3	TRBV20-1	NA	CSAPRDTDAQYF	TGCAGTGCTCCGAGGGACACAGATGCGCAGTATTTT
NA	TRBJ2-3	TRBV20-1	NA	CSPGGGHTQYF	TGCAGTCCTGGTGGAGGACATACGCAGTATTTT
many	TRBJ2-1	TRBV5-1	NA	CASSLGGTNEQFF	TGCGCCAGCAGCTTGGGAGGGACGAATGAGCAGTTCTTC
few	TRBJ2-7	TRBV7-6	NA	CASSLQGSHYYEQYF	TGTGCCAGCAGCCTGCAGGGATCTCATTATTACGAGCAGTACTTC
few	TRBJ2-1	TRBV12-3/TRBV12-4	NA	CASRYSNNEQFF	TGTGCCAGCAGGTACAGTAACAATGAGCAGTTCTTC
few	TRBJ1-1	TRBV29-1	NA	CSVDRQPNTEAFF	TGCAGCGTTGATAGACAGCCGAACACTGAAGCTTTCTTT
few	TRBJ2-5	TRBV10-3	NA	CAISESTVIETQYF	TGTGCCATCAGTGAGTCGACCGTAATAGAGACCCAGTACTTC
few	TRBJ1-1	TRBV20-1	NA	CRAGSQRVGNTEAFF	TGCAGGGCGGGCAGTCAACGCGTGGGGAACACTGAAGCTTTCTTT
once	TRBJ2-3	TRBV20-1	TRBD2	CSASQRTSGPTGSDTQYF	TGCAGTGCTAGTCAAAGGACTAGCGGGCCCACTGGCTCAGATACGCAGTATTTT
NA	TRBJ2-7	TRBV19	NA	CASSIAGVHEQYF	TGTGCCAGTAGTATAGCGGGGGTCCACGAGCAGTACTTC
NA	TRBJ2-5	TRBV12-3/TRBV12-4	NA	CASSSPGTPREGETQYF	TGTGCCAGCAGCTCTCCGGGAACCCCGAGAGAAGGGGAGACCCAGTACTTC
few	TRBJ2-2	TRBV29-1	NA	CSVYRDRTGELFF	TGCAGCGTCTACCGGGATCGCACCGGGGAGCTGTTTTTT
few	TRBJ1-5	TRBV5-6	NA	CASLAVGNQPQHF	TGTGCCAGCTTGGCGGTCGGCAATCAGCCCCAGCATTTT
many	TRBJ2-5	TRBV20-1	NA	CSARGPTGESETQYF	TGCAGTGCAAGGGGCCCTACGGGGGAGTCAGAGACCCAGTACTTC
few	TRBJ1-4	TRBV20-1	NA	CSARVRRTNEKLFF	TGCAGTGCTAGGGTCAGGAGAACTAATGAAAAACTGTTTTTT
few	TRBJ1-2	TRBV5-1	NA	CASSLATPAQGGYTF	TGCGCCAGCAGCTTGGCTACGCCAGCTCAGGGTGGCTACACCTTC
NA	TRBJ2-1	TRBV4-1	TRBD1	CASSQGGRGQYNEQFF	TGCGCCAGCAGCCAAGGTGGTAGGGGGCAATACAATGAGCAGTTCTTC
few	TRBJ1-5	TRBV7-2	NA	CASSPPAQPQHF	TGTGCCAGCAGCCCCCCGGCCCAGCCCCAGCATTTT
NA	TRBJ2-7	TRBV3-1	NA	CASSNTVWALDEQYF	TGTGCCAGCAGCAACACGGTTTGGGCTCTTGACGAGCAGTACTTC
few	TRBJ2-3	TRBV20-1	TRBD2	CSASGAMTRLAGVRDTQYF	TGCAGTGCTAGTGGAGCGATGACTCGTCTAGCGGGGGTCAGGGATACGCAGTATTTT
few	TRBJ2-2	TRBV29-1	NA	CSVEGPWGNTGELFF	TGCAGCGTTGAGGGGCCTTGGGGGAACACCGGGGAGCTGTTTTTT
NA	TRBJ1-2	TRBV19	NA	CASSIVADGGYGYTF	TGTGCCAGTAGTATAGTGGCGGACGGGGGCTATGGCTACACCTTC
NA	TRBJ1-1	TRBV14	NA	CASSQRFPQGWITEAFF	TGTGCCAGCAGTCAGCGGTTTCCACAGGGTTGGATTACTGAAGCTTTCTTT
NA	TRBJ2-5	TRBV24-1	NA	CATSEGQETQYF	TGTGCCACCAGTGAGGGGCAAGAGACCCAGTACTTC
few	TRBJ2-5	TRBV12-3/TRBV12-4	TRBD2	CASSRAGLHNEQYF	TGTGCCAGCAGCCGAGCGGGACTGCACAATGAGCAGTACTTC
NA	TRBJ2-5	TRBV4-3	NA	CASSQVGTLGTQYF	TGCGCCAGCAGCCAAGTTGGGACCCTGGGGACCCAGTACTTC
NA	TRBJ2-1	TRBV11-2	TRBD2	CASSLGTRGVSETQFF	TGTGCCAGCAGCTTAGGGACACGGGGGGTTTCGGAGACCCAGTTCTTC
NA	TRBJ2-1	TRBV27	TRBD1	CASSLLGQGNNEQFF	TGTGCCAGCAGTTTACTGGGACAGGGGAACAATGAGCAGTTCTTC
NA	TRBJ2-1	TRBV24-1	TRBD2	CATSEWGGNEQFF	TGTGCCACCAGTGAATGGGGGGGCAATGAGCAGTTCTTC
few	TRBJ2-7	TRBV29-1	NA	CSVAQLASYEQYF	TGCAGCGTTGCACAACTAGCTTCCTACGAGCAGTACTTC
NA	TRBJ2-7	TRBV2	NA	CASRRGQGYSYEQYF	TGTGCCAGCAGGCGTGGGCAGGGTTACTCCTACGAGCAGTACTTC
NA	TRBJ2-1	TRBV29-1	NA	CSAPGRSYNEQFF	TGCAGCGCCCCGGGCCGGTCCTACAATGAGCAGTTCTTC
NA	TRBJ1-4	TRBV27	NA	CASSSSLRDMNEKLFF	TGTGCCAGCAGCAGTAGCCTCCGGGACATGAACGAAAAACTGTTTTTT
NA	TRBJ2-7	TRBV20-1	NA	CSARETLIGEQYF	TGCAGTGCTAGAGAGACCCTAATAGGGGAGCAGTACTTC
few	TRBJ2-1	TRBV11-2	NA	CASSPRVVTPWGYNEQFF	TGTGCCAGCAGCCCCCGGGTTGTAACACCCTGGGGCTACAATGAGCAGTTCTTC
NA	TRBJ2-3	TRBV11-2	TRBD2	CASSHLMGSGGADTQYF	TGTGCCAGCAGCCATCTCATGGGTAGCGGGGGAGCAGATACGCAGTATTTT
few	TRBJ2-1	TRBV15	TRBD2	CATSRLGTSGYNEQFF	TGTGCCACCAGCAGGCTTGGGACTAGCGGATACAATGAGCAGTTCTTC
NA	TRBJ2-7	TRBV7-9	TRBD2	CASSLMASGTYEQYF	TGTGCCAGCAGCTTAATGGCTAGCGGCACCTACGAGCAGTACTTC
NA	TRBJ2-2	TRBV6-6	NA	CASSRPNHGAGELFF	TGTGCCAGCAGTCGACCCAACCACGGTGCCGGGGAGCTGTTTTTT
NA	TRBJ2-7	TRBV7-9	TRBD2	CASSTSVSIVGYYEQYF	TGTGCCAGCAGCACTAGCGTGTCAATCGTGGGGTACTACGAGCAGTACTTC
NA	TRBJ1-6	TRBV13	NA	CVSSAGDPAYSPLHF	TGTGTCAGCAGCGCGGGGGACCCTGCATATTCACCCCTCCACTTT
few	TRBJ2-5	TRBV6-4	NA	CASSGVGKAEETQYF	TGTGCCAGCAGTGGGGTGGGAAAAGCAGAAGAGACCCAGTACTTC
NA	TRBJ1-1	TRBV5-1	NA	CASSLRGFEAFF	TGCGCCAGCAGCTTGAGGGGTTTTGAAGCTTTCTTT